The clone carrying this T cell receptor (beta chain) was counted ten times or more. Patients were excluded for uncontrolled infection, other autoimmune disease, pregnancy or lactation. PBMCs came from 7.5 to 10 ml fresh peripheral blood. The data stem from a study of T cells in Graves' hyperthyroidism and ophthalmopathy. Amplification targeted TCR beta CDR3 regions from RNA transcripts. The TCR CDR3 was amplified in a first-round RT-PCR using the HTBI primer set. Each CDR3 protein gets one entry after TCRdb re-called the multiplex PCR reads with MiXCR. The table lists approximately 350,000 distinct CDR3 sequences, 15% of them singletons. This clonotype originated in an older woman with Graves' ophthalmopathy. Sequencing was performed on blood.

CDR3 region: CASRPGLAGVNEQFF. CDR3 bases: TGTGCCAGCAGGCCGGGACTAGCGGGAGTAAATGAGCAGTTCTTC. V is TRBV28 and J is TRBJ2-1; the match to TRBD2 covers 14 bases. J was trimmed by 7 bases and V by 6 bases; bases with no gene match: 5. Germline CDR1 is MDHEN and CDR2 is SYDVKM. The CDR3 totals 15 residues.